The 13 T cell receptor beta chains below were found in one sample sequenced in a study of T cells in Graves' hyperthyroidism and ophthalmopathy. It was RNA transcripts that yielded the amplified TCR beta CDR3 regions. First-round RT-PCR of the TCR CDR3 relied on the HTBI primer set. TCRdb fed the multiplex PCR reads into MiXCR, producing one record per CDR3 protein. In the table there are a few hundred thousand distinct CDR3 sequences, 40% to 55% of which are singletons. Sequences were obtained from peripheral blood or thyroid tissue (not recorded which). The receptors originated from a woman younger than 35 with Graves' hyperthyroidism.

In regard to this clonotype: Just one base apart from a much larger clone, this may be a read error. The rearrangement links TRBV27 to TRBJ1-2, with 8 bases matching TRBD1. In germline, CDR1 is MNHEY, CDR2 SMNVEV (reference sequence). The CDR3 is 16 amino acids. CDR3 protein: CASSLAPGQGSYGHTF. The CDR3, as DNA: TGTGCCAGCAGTTTGGCTCCCGGACAGGGTAGCTATGGCCACACCTTC.

The rearrangement joins TRBV7-2 to TRBJ1-3, with D unresolved. The CDR3 sequence is 15 residues long. Germline V CDR1 and CDR2: SGHTA, FQGNSA. The V end was cut by 1 base, the J end by 2 bases, with 9 bases between. CDR3 loop: CASSLDPGAGNTIYF. In DNA form, the CDR3 reads TGTGCCAGCAGCTTAGATCCGGGTGCTGGAAACACCATATATTTT.

This clonotype was detected only a few times. The rearrangement uses TRBV12-5 and TRBJ1-3, with D maybe TRBD1 (6 bases). From germline, CDR1 is LGHNT and CDR2 FRNRAP. The V and J ends lost 3 bases and 7 bases respectively, with 19 bases between them. There are 16 residues in the CDR3. The CDR3 nucleotides are TGTGCTAGTGGTTTAAAACTCGGGACAAAGTGGAACACCATATATTTT. This encodes CASGLKLGTKWNTIYF.

As for this clonotype: A much larger clone differs by one base, so this may be a read error. V usage is TRBV10-3 and J usage is TRBJ2-7, with a possible D match to TRBD1 (5 bases). V was shortened by 3 bases and J by 0 bases, with 9 bases between the two germline ends. This CDR3 spans 14 amino acids. Germline CDR1 and CDR2: ENHRY and SYGVKD. In DNA, the CDR3 is TGTGCCATCAGTGACAGGGAAAGCTCCTACGAGCAGTACTTC. Protein: CAISDRESSYEQYF.

The DNA of the CDR3 is TGCGCCAGCAGCCCTACCCAGCGGGAGAACGTCCTGACTTTC. Protein: CASSPTQRENVLTF. The genes are TRBV4-3 and TRBJ2-6, with 8 nucleotides matching TRBD2. V lost 4 bases to trimming and J lost 10 bases; unmatched junction nucleotides: 6. Germline lookup yields CDR1 LGHNA and CDR2 YSLEER. The CDR3 totals 14 residues.

The rearrangement uses TRBV20-1 and TRBJ2-1; 11 nucleotides agree with TRBD2. Germline V gene data show CDR1 as DFQATT and CDR2 as SNEGSKA (reference sequence). The CDR3 consists of 15 residues. After removal of 4 bases from V and 4 bases from J, the junction contained 6 bases not matched to a gene. The DNA for the CDR3 is TGCAGTGCTATAGTGACTAGCGGGAAATACAATGAGCAGTTCTTC. Protein sequence: CSAIVTSGKYNEQFF.

This clonotype was counted at least ten times. The chain couples TRBV4-3 to TRBJ1-2; 7 bases map to TRBD1. This CDR3 has 16 amino acids. J was trimmed by 1 base and V by 0 bases; bases with no gene match: 5. Germline V gives CDR1 LGHNA, CDR2 YSLEER. The CDR3 nucleotides read TGCGCCAGCAGCCAAGACCGACAGGGCCGTAACTATGGCTACACCTTC. Its translation: CASSQDRQGRNYGYTF.

In this sample, this clonotype turned up many times. This chain links TRBV27 with TRBJ2-7, with 8 bases that match TRBD1. There are 13 residues in the CDR3. Germline CDR1 and CDR2: MNHEY and SMNVEV (reference sequence). With 4 bases clipped from V and 2 bases from J, the junction kept 1 base outside the gene matches. CDR3 bases: TGTGCCAGCAGTTCAGGGGGCACCTACGAGCAGTACTTC. Amino acid sequence: CASSSGGTYEQYF.

For this clonotype: One end of the junction does not line up with germline, which may come from a read error. The chain has TRBV6-5 and TRBJ1-3; tentative D call: TRBD1 (6 bases). Germline lookup yields CDR1 MNHEY and CDR2 SVGAGI. The CDR3 sequence is 15 residues long. The chain's CDR3 is CGSSEWDISGNTIYF. The CDR3 DNA is TGTGGCAGCAGTGAGTGGGACATCTCTGGAAACACCATATATTTT.

This clonotype was counted many times. The chain uses TRBV29-1 and TRBJ2-5; D may be TRBD1 (5 bases). The CDR3 is 15 amino acids. Trimming left V 4 bases short and J 1 base short, with 16 bases between. CDR1 and CDR2 from the germline V gene are SQVTM and ANQGSEA. The CDR3 loop reads CSVAPGSGFQETQYF. The DNA for the CDR3 is TGCAGCGTTGCTCCAGGGTCCGGGTTCCAAGAGACCCAGTACTTC.

The rearrangement links TRBV2 to TRBJ1-1; TRBD1 agrees at 9 bases. Germline V CDR1 and CDR2: SNHLY, FYNNEI. J gave up 2 bases and V 7 bases, and 5 bases lay outside the gene matches. The CDR3 length is 14 residues. For the CDR3, the DNA is TGTGCCAGCAAGAAGGGACAGGGAAACACTGAAGCTTTCTTT. Its protein product is CASKKGQGNTEAFF.

The chain uses TRBV25-1 and TRBJ1-2; the match to TRBD1 covers 7 bases. This CDR3 comprises 14 residues. Germline V gene data show CDR1 as MGHDK and CDR2 as SYGVNS. CDR3 amino acids: CAREGSSGGKGYTF. In DNA form, the CDR3 reads TGTGCTAGAGAAGGGTCGTCAGGGGGTAAGGGCTACACCTTC.

This chain links TRBV29-1 with TRBJ1-1; possible D gene TRBD1, 6 bases. From germline, CDR1 is SQVTM and CDR2 ANQGSEA. The CDR3 has 14 amino acids. Between the trimmed V and J ends, which lost 8 bases and 0 bases, there was a span of 16 bases. The CDR3 DNA reads TGCAGCAGCTTGACACCAGGGGTGAACACTGAAGCTTTCTTT. This encodes CSSLTPGVNTEAFF. The full variable domain, rest sourced from reference TRBV29-1 and TRBJ1-1, is SAVISQKPSRDICQRGTSLTIQCQVDSQVTMMFWYRQQPGQSLTLIATANQGSEATYESGFVIDKFPISRPNLTFSTLTVSNMSPEDSSIYLCSSLTPGVNTEAFFGQGTRLTVV.